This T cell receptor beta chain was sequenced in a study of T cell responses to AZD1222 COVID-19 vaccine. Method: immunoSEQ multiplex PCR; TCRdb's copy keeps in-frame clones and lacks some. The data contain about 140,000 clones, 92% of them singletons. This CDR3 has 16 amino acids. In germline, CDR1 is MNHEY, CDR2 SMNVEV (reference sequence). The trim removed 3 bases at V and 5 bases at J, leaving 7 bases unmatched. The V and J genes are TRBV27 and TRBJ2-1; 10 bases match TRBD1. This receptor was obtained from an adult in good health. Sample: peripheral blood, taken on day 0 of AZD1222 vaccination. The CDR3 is CASSLAPGTGDNEQFF. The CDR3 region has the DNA TGTGCCAGCAGTTTGGCTCCCGGGACAGGGGACAATGAGCAGTTCTTC.